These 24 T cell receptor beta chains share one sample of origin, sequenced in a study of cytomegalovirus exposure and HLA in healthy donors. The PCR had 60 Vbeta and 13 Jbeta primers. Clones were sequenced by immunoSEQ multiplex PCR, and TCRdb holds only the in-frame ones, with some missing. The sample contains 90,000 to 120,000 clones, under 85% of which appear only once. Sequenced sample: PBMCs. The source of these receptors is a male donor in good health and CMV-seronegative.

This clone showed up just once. CDR3 sequence reads: CASSGLTGTTEAFF. The CDR3 DNA reads TGCGCCAGCAGCGGGTTGACAGGGACCACTGAAGCTTTCTTT. The chain uses TRBV5-1 and TRBJ1-1, with 7 bases lining up with TRBD1. The ends lost 4 bases at V and 4 bases at J; junction bases unmatched: 7. Germline CDR1 reads SGHRS; CDR2 reads YFSETQ. The CDR3 is 14 amino acids.

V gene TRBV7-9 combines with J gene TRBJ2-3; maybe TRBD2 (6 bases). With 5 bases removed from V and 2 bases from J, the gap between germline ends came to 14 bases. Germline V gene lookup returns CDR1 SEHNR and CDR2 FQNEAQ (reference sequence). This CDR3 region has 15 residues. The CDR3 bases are TGTGCCAGCAGCCCCGGTAGCGGACACACAGATACGCAGTATTTT. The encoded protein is CASSPGSGHTDTQYF.

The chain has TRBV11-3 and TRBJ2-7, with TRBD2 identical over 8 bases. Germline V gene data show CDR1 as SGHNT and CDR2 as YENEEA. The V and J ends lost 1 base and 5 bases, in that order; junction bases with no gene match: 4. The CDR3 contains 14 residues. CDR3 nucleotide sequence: TGTGCCAGCAGCTTAGCGGGAGGGCTGAACGAGCAGTACTTC. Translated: CASSLAGGLNEQYF.

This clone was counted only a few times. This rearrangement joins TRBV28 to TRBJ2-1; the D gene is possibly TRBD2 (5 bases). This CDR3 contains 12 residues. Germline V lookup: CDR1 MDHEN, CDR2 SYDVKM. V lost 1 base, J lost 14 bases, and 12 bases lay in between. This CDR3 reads CASSLSGSAKFF. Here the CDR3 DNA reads TGTGCCAGCAGTTTATCGGGATCAGCTAAGTTCTTC.

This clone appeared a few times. The CDR3: CASSQEQGSSYEQYF. The CDR3 region has the DNA TGTGCCAGCAGCCAAGAGCAGGGGTCCTCCTACGAGCAGTACTTC. This rearrangement joins TRBV4-2 to TRBJ2-7; weak D call: TRBD1 (6 bases). The CDR3 is 15 residues long. CDR1 is LGHNA and CDR2 is YNFKEQ in the germline V gene. V was clipped by 0 bases and J by 0 bases, with 9 bases between them.

The CDR3 DNA reads as TGTGCCAGCAGTTCCCCGACTAGCGGGAGGGCCTCACCCTACTTC. It encodes CASSSPTSGRASPYF. The rearrangement links TRBV6-5 to TRBJ2-7, with 14 bases identical to TRBD2. V gave up 4 bases and J gave up 13 bases; unmatched junction bases: 12. Germline V CDR1 and CDR2: MNHEY, SVGAGI. This CDR3 comprises 15 residues.

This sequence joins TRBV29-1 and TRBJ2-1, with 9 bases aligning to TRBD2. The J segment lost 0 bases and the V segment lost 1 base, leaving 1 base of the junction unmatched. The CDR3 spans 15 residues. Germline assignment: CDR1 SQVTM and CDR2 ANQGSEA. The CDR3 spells CSVEGGRASYNEQFF. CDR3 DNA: TGCAGCGTTGAAGGCGGGAGGGCCTCCTACAATGAGCAGTTCTTC.

The CDR3 coding sequence is TGCGCCAGCAGTGATTTGGTGTTGGCGGGCTACAATGAGCAGTTCTTC. Protein: CASSDLVLAGYNEQFF. V and J are TRBV10-1 and TRBJ2-1; the D gene is possibly TRBD2 (5 bases). The CDR3 is 16 residues long. V was cut by 3 bases and J by 3 bases, with 15 bases left in between. Germline assignment: CDR1 WNHNN and CDR2 SYGVQD (reference sequence).

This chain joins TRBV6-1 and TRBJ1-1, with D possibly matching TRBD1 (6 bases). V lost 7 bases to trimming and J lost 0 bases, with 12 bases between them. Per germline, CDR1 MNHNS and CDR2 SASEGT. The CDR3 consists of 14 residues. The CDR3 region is CASIEGQLNTEAFF. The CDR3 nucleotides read TGTGCCAGCATCGAAGGACAGTTGAACACTGAAGCTTTCTTT.

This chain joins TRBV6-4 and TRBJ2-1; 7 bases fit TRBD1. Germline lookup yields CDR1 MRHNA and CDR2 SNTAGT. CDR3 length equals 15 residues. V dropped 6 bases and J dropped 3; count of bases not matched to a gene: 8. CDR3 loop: CASSNRGRSYNEQFF. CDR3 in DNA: TGTGCCAGCAGCAACAGGGGACGGAGCTACAATGAGCAGTTCTTC.

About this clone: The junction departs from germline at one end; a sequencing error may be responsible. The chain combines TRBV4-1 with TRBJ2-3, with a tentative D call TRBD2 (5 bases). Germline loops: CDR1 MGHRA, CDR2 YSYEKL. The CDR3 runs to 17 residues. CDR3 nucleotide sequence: TGCGCCAGCAGCCAATTTGGGGTAGCGATACTCACAAATACGCAGTATTTT. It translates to CASSQFGVAILTNTQYF.

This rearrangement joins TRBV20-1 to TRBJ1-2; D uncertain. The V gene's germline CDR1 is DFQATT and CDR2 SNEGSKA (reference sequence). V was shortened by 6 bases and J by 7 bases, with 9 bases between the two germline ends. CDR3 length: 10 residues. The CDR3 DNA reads TGCAGTGCCCGAAACGGTGGCTACACCTTC. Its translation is CSARNGGYTF.

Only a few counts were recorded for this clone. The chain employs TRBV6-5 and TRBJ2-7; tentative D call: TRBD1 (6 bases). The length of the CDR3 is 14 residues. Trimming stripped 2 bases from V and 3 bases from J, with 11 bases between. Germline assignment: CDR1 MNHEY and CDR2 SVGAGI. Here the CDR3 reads CASSYTSDSYEQYF. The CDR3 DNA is TGTGCCAGCAGTTACACTTCGGACAGCTACGAGCAGTACTTC.

CDR3 nucleotide sequence: TGTGCCAGCAGCGGCGGGACAGGGGGGAAAGAGACCCAGTACTTC. Translation gives CASSGGTGGKETQYF. This chain joins TRBV5-4 and TRBJ2-5; 11 bases map to TRBD1. The V gene end was trimmed by 4 bases and the J gene end by 3 bases; junction bases not matched to a gene: 5. Germline V CDR1 and CDR2: SGHNT, YYREEE (reference sequence). There are 15 residues in the CDR3. Using reference TRBV5-4 and TRBJ2-5 for the parts outside the CDR3, the full variable domain is ETGVTQSPTHLIKTRGQQVTLRCSSQSGHNTVSWYQQALGQGPQFIFQYYREEENGRGNFPPRFSGLQFPNYSSELNVNALELDDSALYLCASSGGTGGKETQYFGPGTRLLVL.

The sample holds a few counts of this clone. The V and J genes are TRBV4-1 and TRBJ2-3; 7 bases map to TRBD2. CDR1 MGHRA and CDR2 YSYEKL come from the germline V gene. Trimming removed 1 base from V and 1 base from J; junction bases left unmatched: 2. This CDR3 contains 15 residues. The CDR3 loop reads CASSQASGRTDTQYF. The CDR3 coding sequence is TGCGCCAGCAGCCAAGCTAGCGGCCGCACAGATACGCAGTATTTT.

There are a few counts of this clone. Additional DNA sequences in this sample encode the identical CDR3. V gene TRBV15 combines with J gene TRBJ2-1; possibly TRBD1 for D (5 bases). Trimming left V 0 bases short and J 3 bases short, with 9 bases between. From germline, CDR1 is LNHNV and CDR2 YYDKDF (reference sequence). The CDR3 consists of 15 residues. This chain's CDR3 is CATSRDLGRYNEQFF. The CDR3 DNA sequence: TGTGCCACCAGCAGAGATCTGGGGCGCTACAATGAGCAGTTCTTC.

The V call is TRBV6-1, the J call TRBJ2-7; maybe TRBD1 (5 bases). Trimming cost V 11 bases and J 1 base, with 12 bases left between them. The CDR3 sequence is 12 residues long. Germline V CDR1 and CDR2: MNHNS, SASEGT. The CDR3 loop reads CAARKGSYEQYF. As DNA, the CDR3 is TGTGCCGCGCGGAAGGGGTCCTACGAGCAGTACTTC.

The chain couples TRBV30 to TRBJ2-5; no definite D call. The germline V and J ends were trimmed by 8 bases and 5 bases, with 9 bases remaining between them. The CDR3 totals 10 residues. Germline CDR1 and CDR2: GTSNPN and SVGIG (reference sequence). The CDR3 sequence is CAILGETQYF. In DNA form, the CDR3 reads TGTGCCATTCTCGGGGAGACCCAGTACTTC.

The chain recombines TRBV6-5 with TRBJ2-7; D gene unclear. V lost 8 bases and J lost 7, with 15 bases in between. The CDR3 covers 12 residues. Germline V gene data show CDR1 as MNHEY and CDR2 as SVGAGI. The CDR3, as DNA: TGTGCCAGCCGAGACACGGAAAGGGAGCAGTACTTC. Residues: CASRDTEREQYF.

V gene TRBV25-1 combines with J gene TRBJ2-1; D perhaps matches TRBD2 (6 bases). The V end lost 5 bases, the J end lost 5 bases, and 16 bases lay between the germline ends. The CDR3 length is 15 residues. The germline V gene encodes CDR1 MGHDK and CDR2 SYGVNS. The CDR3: CASSSGVLANNEQFF. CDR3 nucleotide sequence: TGTGCCAGCAGTTCGGGGGTGCTAGCGAACAATGAGCAGTTCTTC.

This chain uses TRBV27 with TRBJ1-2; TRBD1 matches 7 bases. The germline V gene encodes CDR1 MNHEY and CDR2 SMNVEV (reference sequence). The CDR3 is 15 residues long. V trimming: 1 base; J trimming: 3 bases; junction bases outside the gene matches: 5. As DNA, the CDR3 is TGTGCCAGCAGTTTATTTGGCGACAGGGACTATGGCTACACCTTC. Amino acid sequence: CASSLFGDRDYGYTF.

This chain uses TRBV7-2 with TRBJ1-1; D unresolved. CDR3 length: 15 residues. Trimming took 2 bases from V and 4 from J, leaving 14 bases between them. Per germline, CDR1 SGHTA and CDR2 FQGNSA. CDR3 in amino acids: CASSLTGGWATEAFF. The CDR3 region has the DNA TGTGCCAGCAGCTTAACGGGAGGGTGGGCCACTGAAGCTTTCTTT. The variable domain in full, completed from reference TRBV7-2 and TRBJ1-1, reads GAGVSQSPSNKVTEKGKDVELRCDPISGHTALYWYRQSLGQGLEFLIYFQGNSAPDKSGLPSDRFSAERTGGSVSTLTIQRTQQEDSAVYLCASSLTGGWATEAFFGQGTRLTVV.

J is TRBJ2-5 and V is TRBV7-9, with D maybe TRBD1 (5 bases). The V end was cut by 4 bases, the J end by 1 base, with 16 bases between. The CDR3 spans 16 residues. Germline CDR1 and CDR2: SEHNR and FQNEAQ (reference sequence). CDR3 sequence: CASSSGQTASQETQYF. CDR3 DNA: TGTGCCAGCAGCTCAGGCCAGACAGCATCCCAAGAGACCCAGTACTTC. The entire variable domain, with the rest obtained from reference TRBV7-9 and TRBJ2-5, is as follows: DTGVSQNPRHKITKRGQNVTFRCDPISEHNRLYWYRQTLGQGPEFLTYFQNEAQLEKSRLLSDRFSAERPKGSFSTLEIQRTEQGDSAMYLCASSSGQTASQETQYFGPGTRLLVL.

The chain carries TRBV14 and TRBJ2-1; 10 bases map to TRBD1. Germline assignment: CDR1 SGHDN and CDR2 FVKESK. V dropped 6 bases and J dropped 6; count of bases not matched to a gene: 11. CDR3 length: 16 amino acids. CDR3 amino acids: CASRQTGTGDINEQFF. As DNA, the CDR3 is TGTGCCAGCAGGCAGACCGGGACAGGGGATATCAATGAGCAGTTCTTC.